The next 20 T cell receptor beta chains were all read from a single sample in a study of T-cell reconstitution after alpha-beta-depleted transplantation in children. Unique molecular identifiers were used in preparing the TCRbeta library. TCRdb re-called the PCR reads with MiXCR, one entry per CDR3 protein. This table has some 490,000 distinct CDR3 sequences, about 12% appearing once. The sample in question was PBMCs from the stem cell graft donor, obtained from the stem cell graft. The source is a human donor who donated a stem cell graft to a child with combined immunodeficiency.

This clonotype was seen only a few times. The chain has TRBV11-2 and TRBJ1-1; no clear D. CDR1 is SGHAT and CDR2 is FQNNGV in the germline V gene. The CDR3 covers 14 residues. V lost 1 base to trimming and J lost 1 base, with 7 bases between them. The CDR3 nucleotides read TGTGCCAGCAGCTTAGTGCGTTGGAACACTGAAGCTTTCTTT. This translates into CASSLVRWNTEAFF.

This clonotype was counted ten times or more. The gene calls are TRBV24-1 and TRBJ2-2; the D gene could be TRBD1 or TRBD2 (5 bases each). In germline, CDR1 is KGHDR, CDR2 SFDVKD. The CDR3 is made up of 16 amino acids. The V end was cut by 3 bases, the J end by 0 bases, with 10 bases between. This chain's CDR3 is CATSDPGTANTGELFF. CDR3 in DNA: TGTGCCACCAGTGATCCCGGGACGGCGAACACCGGGGAGCTGTTTTTT.

The rearrangement joins TRBV2 to TRBJ1-1; D unclear. Germline V CDR1 and CDR2: SNHLY, FYNNEI. CDR3 size: 15 residues. The V end was cut by 0 bases, the J end by 4 bases, with 12 bases between. CDR3 DNA: TGTGCCAGCAGTGAAGCGCCCGGTGGGAGCACTGAAGCTTTCTTT. Its protein is CASSEAPGGSTEAFF.

The chain carries TRBV20-1 and TRBJ2-7, with TRBD2 identical over 8 bases. With V trimmed by 5 bases and J by 7 bases, 28 bases remained unmatched. Per the germline V gene, CDR1 is DFQATT and CDR2 is SNEGSKA (reference sequence). This CDR3 contains 19 residues. CDR3 sequence (DNA): TGCAGTGCTCCCTCGGGGGGGCGCTTTTTCCCGTCTCAGTATTCGGAGCAGTACTTC. Amino acid sequence: CSAPSGGRFFPSQYSEQYF.

Ten or more counts support this clonotype. A junction end diverges from the germline sequence, so it may reflect a read error. The chain couples TRBV12-3 or TRBV12-4 to TRBJ2-1; D is undetermined. The CDR3 has 10 residues. The CDR3 sequence: CASAYNEQFF. CDR3 bases: TGTGCCAGCGCCTATAATGAGCAGTTCTTC.

This chain joins TRBV6-1 and TRBJ2-6; unclear D gene. Germline V gene sequence: CDR1 MNHNS, CDR2 SASEGT. This CDR3 is 15 amino acids long. Trimming stripped 6 bases from V and 1 base from J, with 10 bases between. The DNA of the CDR3 is TGTGCCAGCAGCCAGGCGGAATCTGGGGCCAACGTCCTGACTTTC. Its translation is CASSQAESGANVLTF.

This clonotype occurred many times. The CDR3 nucleotides read TGTGCCAGCAGCGACGGGGACCCCCAGTACTTC. Its translation: CASSDGDPQYF. This chain joins TRBV6-2 or TRBV6-3 and TRBJ2-7; D might be TRBD1 or TRBD2, each matching 5 bases. The germline V gene has CDR1 MNHEY and CDR2 SVGEGT. This CDR3 spans 11 amino acids. The V end lost 6 bases, the J end lost 10 bases, and 13 bases lay between the germline ends.

The chain has TRBV6-1 and TRBJ2-7; 8 bases agree with TRBD1. With 5 bases clipped from V and 4 bases from J, the junction kept 10 bases outside the gene matches. CDR1 is MNHNS and CDR2 is SASEGT in the germline V gene. CDR3 size: 15 residues. In nucleotides, the CDR3 is TGTGCCAGCAGTCGTAAAGCGGACAGGGCGTACGAGCAGTACTTC. Translation: CASSRKADRAYEQYF.

This chain connects TRBV12-3 or TRBV12-4 to TRBJ2-7, with D possibly TRBD2 on 6 matching bases. V was pared by 0 bases and J by 6 bases, with 9 bases between. The CDR3 is 13 amino acids. The CDR3 sequence: CASSLAKGLEQYF. CDR3 DNA sequence: TGTGCCAGCAGTTTAGCGAAGGGACTCGAGCAGTACTTC.

The chain carries TRBV5-1 and TRBJ2-7; weak D call: TRBD1 (7 bases). The V gene lost 0 bases and the J gene lost 0 bases, with 13 bases spanning the gap. The CDR3 has 16 residues. CDR1 is SGHRS, CDR2 YFSETQ, per germline. CDR3 DNA: TGCGCCAGCAGCTTGGCCTTCAGGGGGGTCTCCTACGAGCAGTACTTC. This codes for CASSLAFRGVSYEQYF. The full variable domain, rest sourced from reference TRBV5-1 and TRBJ2-7, is KAGVTQTPRYLIKTRGQQVTLSCSPISGHRSVSWYQQTPGQGLQFLFEYFSETQRNKGNFPGRFSGRQFSNSRSEMNVSTLELGDSALYLCASSLAFRGVSYEQYFGPGTRLTVT.

The sample holds many counts of this clonotype. The rearrangement joins TRBV4-3 to TRBJ2-1; D may be TRBD1 or TRBD2 (5 bases each). Trimming removed 4 bases at V and 5 bases at J, with 18 bases between. CDR3 length: 16 amino acids. CDR1 LGHNA and CDR2 YSLEER come from the germline V gene. CDR3: CASSPTPGTVHNEQFF. CDR3 nucleotides: TGCGCCAGCAGCCCAACTCCCGGGACGGTACACAATGAGCAGTTCTTC.

This clonotype was found a few times. The rearrangement joins TRBV6-2 or TRBV6-3 to TRBJ2-1; D might be TRBD1 (5 bases). Germline CDR1 and CDR2: MNHEY and SVGEGT. V was pared by 6 bases and J by 7 bases, with 10 bases between. The CDR3 is 12 amino acids. CDR3 region: CASSPHRNEQFF. The CDR3 DNA reads TGTGCCAGCAGCCCTCACAGGAATGAGCAGTTCTTC.

The gene calls are TRBV29-1 and TRBJ2-3, with 12 positions matching TRBD2. This CDR3 comprises 14 residues. Germline lookup yields CDR1 SQVTM and CDR2 ANQGSEA. V lost 5 bases, J lost 6 bases, and 6 bases stayed unmatched. The DNA of the CDR3 is TGCAGCGTTTTCAGACTAGCGGGGGCGGATACGCAGTATTTT. It is translated as CSVFRLAGADTQYF.

This clonotype was seen only a few times. The J gene is TRBJ2-1, the V gene TRBV27; D may be TRBD1 (6 bases). Germline lookup yields CDR1 MNHEY and CDR2 SMNVEV (reference sequence). The CDR3 extends over 13 amino acids. Trimming left V 3 bases short and J 6 bases short, with 9 bases between. The chain's CDR3 is CASSFQGSNEQFF. In DNA form, the CDR3 reads TGTGCCAGCAGTTTCCAGGGGAGCAATGAGCAGTTCTTC.

This clonotype was seen only a few times. The gene calls are TRBV7-8 and TRBJ2-1; 8 nucleotides line up with TRBD2. This CDR3 has 13 amino acids. CDR1 is SGHVS and CDR2 is FQNEAQ in the germline V gene. Trimming took 5 bases from V and 7 from J; bases not matched to a gene: 4. This chain's CDR3 is CASSPRLANEQFF. The CDR3 bases are TGTGCCAGCAGCCCCCGACTAGCGAATGAGCAGTTCTTC.

This clonotype was seen more than once but under ten times. V is TRBV7-9 and J is TRBJ2-3; a possible D gene is TRBD2 (6 bases). Germline V CDR1 and CDR2: SEHNR, FQNEAQ (reference sequence). The CDR3 runs to 13 residues. Deletions cut 7 bases from V and 3 bases from J, with 11 bases between. The chain's CDR3 is CASTFGGTDTQYF. The CDR3 DNA reads TGTGCCAGCACCTTCGGGGGTACAGATACGCAGTATTTT.

The J gene is TRBJ2-5, the V gene TRBV12-3 or TRBV12-4; tentative D call: TRBD2 (7 bases). The CDR3 runs to 13 residues. The germline V and J ends were trimmed by 7 bases and 4 bases, with 13 bases remaining between them. CDR3 sequence reads: CASTDRGGETQYF. In nucleotides, the CDR3 is TGTGCCAGCACCGATAGGGGGGGAGAGACCCAGTACTTC.

This clonotype was seen more than once but under ten times. The V call is TRBV5-1, the J call TRBJ2-3; D assignment may be TRBD1 or TRBD2 (5 bases each). CDR3 size: 15 residues. Trimming removed 0 bases at V and 2 bases at J, with 10 bases between. Germline assignment: CDR1 SGHRS and CDR2 YFSETQ. The DNA for the CDR3 is TGCGCCAGCAGCTTGGTTCCGGGGCTCACAGATACGCAGTATTTT. This gives the protein CASSLVPGLTDTQYF.

V usage is TRBV10-3 and J usage is TRBJ2-6; tentative D call: TRBD1 (5 bases). Germline CDR1 and CDR2: ENHRY and SYGVKD. The CDR3 has 13 amino acids. Trimming took 8 bases from V and 4 from J, leaving 9 bases between them. In nucleotides, the CDR3 is TGTGCCATCCAGGGAACCGGGGCCAACGTCCTGACTTTC. Protein sequence: CAIQGTGANVLTF.

The rearrangement joins TRBV7-2 to TRBJ2-1, with 9 bases identical to TRBD2. Losses at the gene ends were 5 bases for V and 7 bases for J; bases not matched to a gene: 12. The germline V gene encodes CDR1 SGHTA and CDR2 FQGNSA. This CDR3 region has 16 residues. CDR3 protein: CASSPVGGRAWNEQFF. CDR3 in DNA: TGTGCCAGCAGCCCAGTAGGCGGGAGGGCCTGGAATGAGCAGTTCTTC.